This T cell receptor beta chain was retrieved from a study of CD8+ T cells in alopecia areata. General study points: Clonality in lesional scalp, especially alopecia totalis/universalis, exceeded that of normal scalp. Sharing of TCRs across patients appeared less clear than in mice, possibly for HLA-related reasons.

The germline V and J ends were trimmed by 6 bases and 7 bases, with 18 bases remaining between them. The CDR3 has 14 amino acids. CDR1 is SQVTM and CDR2 is ANQGSEA in the germline V gene. This clone has just a few counts. What it binds is not known. Alopecia areata patients gave lesional scalp punch biopsies and peripheral blood samples. CD4+ and CD8+ T cells were sorted from PBMCs stained for CD3, CD4 and CD8. RNA was extracted and reverse transcribed into cDNA as the sequencing template. Some clones are missing from TCRdb's copy, which holds only in-frame ones; the method was immunoSEQ multiplex PCR. The sample includes more than 200,000 clones, about 68% of them seen just once.

The source is a human donor with alopecia areata. The chain has TRBV29-1 and TRBJ1-4; no definite D call. Source: CD4+ T cells sorted from blood, taken at week 0. Written as DNA, the CDR3 is TGCAGCGTCGTATCGAGGAGCGAGGGTGAAAAACTGTTTTTT. The encoded protein is CSVVSRSEGEKLFF.